A single sample is the source of the 25 T cell receptor beta chains below, sequenced in a study of T cells after yellow fever vaccination. TCRdb recomputed calls from the 5' RACE reads with MiXCR, one row per CDR3 protein. The sample has about 300,000 distinct CDR3 sequences, 3.5% to 4.5% seen once. Specimen: PBMCs, collected 5 days after the yellow fever booster vaccination. Every receptor here comes from a man between 18 and 29 years old who received the YFV17D yellow fever vaccine.

This clonotype was seen repeatedly, ten times or more. This chain links TRBV19 with TRBJ2-7; D is ambiguous. Germline lookup yields CDR1 LNHDA and CDR2 SQIVND (reference sequence). Between the trimmed V and J ends, which lost 4 bases and 3 bases, there was a span of 7 bases. The CDR3 has 12 residues. The CDR3 here is CASSNRRYEQYF. The CDR3, as DNA: TGTGCCAGTAGTAACCGACGCTACGAGCAGTACTTC.

The chain employs TRBV18 and TRBJ2-1; TRBD1 or TRBD2 may be the D gene (5 bases each). Trimming shortened V by 0 bases and J by 3 bases, and 15 bases separated the two germline ends. Germline CDR1 reads KGHSH; CDR2 reads LQKENI. The CDR3 totals 17 residues. CDR3 region: CASSPPLRDAVYNEQFF. The CDR3 DNA follows: TGTGCCAGCTCACCACCTCTCCGGGACGCGGTCTACAATGAGCAGTTCTTC.

This clonotype was counted only a few times. This rearrangement joins TRBV5-1 to TRBJ1-1; maybe TRBD1 (6 bases). Trimming removed 0 bases at V and 4 bases at J, with 13 bases between. The CDR3 loop spans 15 amino acids. In germline, CDR1 is SGHRS, CDR2 YFSETQ. This CDR3 reads CASSLEGGWGTEAFF. DNA of the CDR3: TGCGCCAGCAGCTTGGAGGGGGGCTGGGGCACTGAAGCTTTCTTT.

This clonotype was detected many times. The chain employs TRBV12-3 or TRBV12-4 and TRBJ2-3; D gene uncertain. This CDR3 has 13 residues. V dropped 2 bases and J dropped 7 bases, with 10 bases sitting between them. Here the CDR3 DNA reads TGTGCCAGCAGTTTACAGGCCGGTCATACGCAGTATTTT. This gives the protein CASSLQAGHTQYF.

As regards this clonotype: A read error may account for a junction end that differs from germline. The chain carries TRBV18 and TRBJ1-4, with D uncertain. CDR3 length: 12 residues. Germline CDR1 and CDR2: KGHSH and LQKENI. CDR3 sequence reads: CASSPRDEKLIF. CDR3 nucleotide sequence: TGTGCCAGCTCACCACGGGATGAAAAACTGATTTTT.

The gene calls are TRBV6-2 or TRBV6-3 and TRBJ1-5; 7 positions match TRBD1. V lost 7 bases to trimming and J lost 5 bases; unmatched junction nucleotides: 11. Germline assignment: CDR1 MNHEY and CDR2 SVGEGT. This CDR3 is 15 amino acids long. CDR3 nucleotides: TGTGCCAGCACCTACCGACAGGGAAACGATCAGCCCCAGCATTTT. Translation gives CASTYRQGNDQPQHF.

This clonotype came up many times. The chain employs TRBV5-1 and TRBJ2-3; a possible D gene is TRBD1 (6 bases). Germline values: CDR1 SGHRS, CDR2 YFSETQ. V lost 2 bases, J lost 1 base, and 11 bases lay in between. The CDR3 totals 15 residues. CDR3 sequence: CASSFSGVRTDTQYF. The CDR3 DNA reads TGCGCCAGCAGCTTCTCAGGGGTCCGCACAGATACGCAGTATTTT.

This clonotype showed up many times. The CDR3 region is CASSLRGYTEAFF. As DNA, the CDR3 is TGTGCCAGCAGTTTAAGGGGCTACACTGAAGCTTTCTTT. The V gene is TRBV12-3 or TRBV12-4, the J gene TRBJ1-1, with TRBD1 as a possible D gene (5 bases). The V and J ends lost 2 bases and 3 bases respectively, with 7 bases between them. This CDR3 has 13 residues.

The chain couples TRBV6-4 to TRBJ2-1; D tentatively fits TRBD1 or TRBD2 (5 bases each). The ends were cut back, 0 bases at V and 4 bases at J, with 7 bases in the middle. CDR1 and CDR2 (germline): MRHNA, SNTAGT. The CDR3 runs to 14 residues. For the CDR3, the DNA is TGTGCCAGCAGTGACTCCGGGACGTACAATGAGCAGTTCTTC. Its protein is CASSDSGTYNEQFF.

This clonotype turned up a few times. The chain recombines TRBV19 with TRBJ1-5, with D unclear. V lost 4 bases to trimming and J lost 0 bases, with 1 base between them. This CDR3 has 12 residues. The V gene's germline CDR1 is LNHDA and CDR2 SQIVND (reference sequence). The CDR3 region is CASSNSNQPQHF. The CDR3 coding sequence is TGTGCCAGTAGTAATAGCAATCAGCCCCAGCATTTT.

V is TRBV6-2 or TRBV6-3 and J is TRBJ1-5, with TRBD1 as a possible D gene (5 bases). CDR3 length equals 14 residues. V was trimmed by 5 bases and J by 3 bases, leaving 11 bases between them. CDR1 and CDR2 (germline): MNHEY, SVGEGT. The chain's CDR3 is CASSTDRLNQPQHF. Here the CDR3 DNA reads TGTGCCAGCAGTACTGACAGACTCAATCAGCCCCAGCATTTT.

This clonotype came up many times. The genes are TRBV7-6 and TRBJ1-5, with a weak D call TRBD1 (5 bases). Germline CDR1 is SGHVS and CDR2 is FNYEAQ. CDR3 length equals 14 residues. The ends were cut back, 5 bases at V and 13 bases at J, with 21 bases in the middle. This CDR3 reads CASSLPGRPLVQHF. CDR3 bases: TGTGCCAGCAGCCTTCCGGGACGGCCTCTGGTGCAGCATTTT.

This clonotype was detected only a few times. V is TRBV3-2 and J is TRBJ1-5. TRBV3-2 is classified as a pseudogene. The CDR3 has 15 amino acids. In DNA form, the CDR3 reads TGTGCCAGCATGTCGACGGGATCTACCGATCAGCCCCAGCATTTT. This codes for CASMSTGSTDQPQHF.

The chain uses TRBV5-4 and TRBJ2-1, with 13 positions matching TRBD2. The J segment lost 8 bases and the V segment lost 3 bases, leaving 11 bases of the junction unmatched. The CDR3 has 17 amino acids. Looked up from germline, CDR1 is SGHNT and CDR2 is YYREEE (reference sequence). As DNA, the CDR3 is TGTGCCAGCAGCTCCGGGACTAGCGGGGACCATGGCGATGAGCAGTTCTTC. Its translation: CASSSGTSGDHGDEQFF.

This clonotype has a handful of counts. V and J are TRBV4-3 and TRBJ2-2; 8 nucleotides agree with TRBD2. From germline, CDR1 is LGHNA and CDR2 YSLEER. The CDR3 has 17 residues. The junction had 5 bases not matched to a gene; V was cut back by 0 bases and J by 2 bases. CDR3 loop: CASSQERLAGNTGELFF. DNA for the CDR3: TGCGCCAGCAGCCAAGAGAGATTAGCGGGAAACACCGGGGAGCTGTTTTTT.

This clonotype was seen a few times. The CDR3 nucleotides read TGCGCCAGCAGCCAAGATCAAATTGAGCTAGGCGGAAACACCATATATTTT. Translation gives CASSQDQIELGGNTIYF. The chain combines TRBV4-3 with TRBJ1-3; D call uncertain. Trimming pared 0 bases from V and 4 bases from J, leaving 16 bases between. Germline V gene lookup returns CDR1 LGHNA and CDR2 YSLEER. CDR3 length equals 17 residues.

This clonotype was seen many times. The V and J genes are TRBV7-2 and TRBJ2-5, with D perhaps TRBD2 (6 bases). The CDR3 contains 14 residues. Germline V CDR1 and CDR2: SGHTA, FQGNSA. The ends were cut back, 0 bases at V and 5 bases at J, with 10 bases in the middle. CDR3 sequence (DNA): TGTGCCAGCAGCTTAGCTGCGGGAATGGAGACCCAGTACTTC. This sequence encodes CASSLAAGMETQYF.

V is TRBV12-3 or TRBV12-4 and J is TRBJ2-5; TRBD2 is a possible D gene (6 bases). The CDR3 has 16 residues. The ends were cut back, 5 bases at V and 5 bases at J, with 21 bases in the middle. The CDR3 is CASSPRTGGVGETQYF. DNA for the CDR3: TGTGCCAGCAGTCCGAGGACTGGCGGGGTGGGGGAGACCCAGTACTTC.

This chain connects TRBV4-3 to TRBJ2-1; D unresolved. V lost 3 bases, J lost 5 bases, and 14 bases lay in between. The CDR3 has 15 amino acids. From germline, CDR1 is LGHNA and CDR2 YSLEER. Here the CDR3 reads CASSHLITPNNEQFF. The CDR3 nucleotides are TGCGCCAGCAGCCATCTGATCACCCCAAACAATGAGCAGTTCTTC.

This clonotype was counted a few times. This rearrangement joins TRBV20-1 to TRBJ1-1; TRBD1 agrees at 7 bases. The germline gives CDR1 DFQATT, CDR2 SNEGSKA (reference sequence). The CDR3 is 15 residues long. With V trimmed by 3 bases and J by 1 base, 8 bases remained unmatched. CDR3 region: CSASGGGSKNTEAFF. Written as DNA, the CDR3 is TGCAGTGCTAGCGGAGGGGGCAGCAAGAACACTGAAGCTTTCTTT.

This clonotype was picked up a small number of times. This chain links TRBV4-2 with TRBJ2-7; D is perhaps TRBD1 (5 bases). The CDR3 contains 14 residues. Germline CDR1 and CDR2: LGHNA and YNFKEQ. Trimming pared 3 bases from V and 6 bases from J, leaving 15 bases between. CDR3 in DNA: TGTGCCAGCAGCCAGTCCTGGGGCTTGGGCGAGCAGTACTTC. Residues: CASSQSWGLGEQYF.

This clonotype was counted ten times or more. This chain uses TRBV7-2 with TRBJ2-3; a weak D match, TRBD1 (5 bases). Germline CDR1 is SGHTA and CDR2 is FQGNSA. The CDR3 contains 15 residues. The V gene lost 5 bases and the J gene lost 2 bases, with 14 bases spanning the gap. CDR3 in amino acids: CASSQGPGLTDTQYF. The CDR3 DNA sequence: TGTGCCAGCAGCCAGGGTCCGGGCCTCACAGATACGCAGTATTTT.

On this clonotype: A much more abundant neighbour one base away suggests this may be a read error. V is TRBV18 and J is TRBJ2-1; D might be TRBD1 (5 bases). The end of the DNA fits TRBJ2-7 better, so the J call may be wrong. From germline, CDR1 is KGHSH and CDR2 LQKENI. This CDR3 contains 16 residues. CDR3 DNA: TGTGCCAGCTCACCACCGTTGGGCAGGGAAAACAATGAGCAGTACTTC. Translating it yields CASSPPLGRENNEQYF.

This clonotype has only a few counts. The chain couples TRBV30 to TRBJ2-6; no definite D call. With 1 base removed from V and 4 bases from J, the gap between germline ends came to 2 bases. The CDR3 covers 12 residues. Germline CDR1 and CDR2: GTSNPN and SVGIG (reference sequence). The CDR3 DNA is TGTGCCTGGAGTGGCGGGGCCAACGTCCTGACTTTC. This translates into CAWSGGANVLTF.

The gene calls are TRBV19 and TRBJ1-2, with 7 bases that match TRBD1. Per germline, CDR1 LNHDA and CDR2 SQIVND (reference sequence). Losses at the gene ends were 7 bases for V and 5 bases for J; bases not matched to a gene: 16. CDR3 size: 16 residues. The CDR3 coding sequence is TGTGCCAGTACCCCCGACAGGGAAAGAGGGGCGTATGGCTACACCTTC. It translates to CASTPDRERGAYGYTF.